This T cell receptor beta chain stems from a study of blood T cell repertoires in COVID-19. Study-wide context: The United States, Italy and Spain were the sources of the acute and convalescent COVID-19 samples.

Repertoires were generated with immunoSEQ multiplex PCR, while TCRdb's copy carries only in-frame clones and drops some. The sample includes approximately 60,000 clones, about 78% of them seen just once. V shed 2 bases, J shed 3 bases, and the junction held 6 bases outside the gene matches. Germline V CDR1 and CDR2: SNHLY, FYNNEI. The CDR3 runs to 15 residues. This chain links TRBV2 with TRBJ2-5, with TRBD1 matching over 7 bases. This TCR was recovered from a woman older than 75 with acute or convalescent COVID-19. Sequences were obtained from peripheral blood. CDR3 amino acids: CASSERDSREETQYF. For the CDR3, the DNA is TGTGCCAGCAGTGAAAGGGACAGTCGGGAAGAGACCCAGTACTTC.